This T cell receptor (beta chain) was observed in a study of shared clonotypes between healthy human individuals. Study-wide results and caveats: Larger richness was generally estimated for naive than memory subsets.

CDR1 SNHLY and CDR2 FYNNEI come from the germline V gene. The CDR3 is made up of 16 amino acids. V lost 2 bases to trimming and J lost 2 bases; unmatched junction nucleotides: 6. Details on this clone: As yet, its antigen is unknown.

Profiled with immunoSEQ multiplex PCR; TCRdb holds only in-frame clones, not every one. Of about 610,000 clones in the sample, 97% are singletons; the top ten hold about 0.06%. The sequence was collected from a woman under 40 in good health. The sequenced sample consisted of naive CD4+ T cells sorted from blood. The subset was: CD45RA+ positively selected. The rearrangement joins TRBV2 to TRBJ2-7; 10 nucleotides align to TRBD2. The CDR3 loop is CASSERWLAGAYEQYF. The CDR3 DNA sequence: TGTGCCAGCAGTGAAAGGTGGCTAGCGGGAGCCTACGAGCAGTACTTC.